One and the same sample provided the 20 T cell receptor beta chains below, sequenced in a study of blood T cell repertoires in COVID-19. Only in-frame clones appear in the TCRdb table, and some are missing; sequencing was by immunoSEQ multiplex PCR. This sample has around 210,000 clones, with about 86% found just once. Specimen: peripheral blood. The receptor set was obtained from a man younger than 35 with active or convalescent COVID-19.

The V call is TRBV18, the J call TRBJ1-2, with D perhaps matching TRBD1 (5 bases). With 2 bases removed from V and 0 bases from J, the gap between germline ends came to 13 bases. This CDR3 is 16 amino acids long. Per germline, CDR1 KGHSH and CDR2 LQKENI. CDR3 sequence (DNA): TGTGCCAGCTCACCAACGACAGAACCAGCTAACTATGGCTACACCTTC. Amino acid sequence: CASSPTTEPANYGYTF.

For the CDR3, the DNA is TGTGCCACTCAGGGAGCGGGAGATGAGCAGTTCTTC. Translation gives CATQGAGDEQFF. This chain links TRBV5-6 with TRBJ2-1; 8 bases are a match to TRBD2. The CDR3 length is 12 residues. Unmatched junction bases numbered 7, after V lost 9 bases and J lost 8 bases. Germline V CDR1 and CDR2: SGHDT, YYEEEE.

The chain joins TRBV10-3 to TRBJ2-6; tentatively, D is TRBD1 (6 bases). The CDR3 sequence is 14 residues long. Germline V gene sequence: CDR1 ENHRY, CDR2 SYGVKD. Trimming took 11 bases from V and 4 from J, leaving 15 bases between them. This CDR3 is CAAKTGRGANVLTF. The CDR3 nucleotides read TGTGCCGCAAAGACAGGCCGGGGGGCCAACGTCCTGACTTTC.

The gene calls are TRBV18 and TRBJ2-7, with 8 bases that match TRBD1. The CDR3 covers 16 residues. CDR1 is KGHSH and CDR2 is LQKENI in the germline V gene. J lost 3 bases, V lost 3 bases, and 10 bases had no gene match. CDR3 sequence: CASSPSRGQELYEQYF. DNA for the CDR3: TGTGCCAGCTCACCTTCCCGGGGACAGGAGCTCTACGAGCAGTACTTC.

The V and J genes are TRBV28 and TRBJ1-5, with D perhaps TRBD1 (6 bases). The CDR3 contains 14 residues. V gave up 8 bases and J gave up 3 bases, with 14 bases separating them. From germline, CDR1 is MDHEN and CDR2 SYDVKM. The CDR3 region is CASGKGQPNQPQHF. The CDR3 nucleotides read TGTGCCAGCGGGAAAGGACAGCCCAATCAGCCCCAGCATTTT. Full variable domain (missing parts from reference TRBV28 and TRBJ1-5): DVKVTQSSRYLVKRTGEKVFLECVQDMDHENMFWYRQDPGLGLRLIYFSYDVKMKEKGDIPEGYSVSREKKERFSLILESASTNQTSMYLCASGKGQPNQPQHFGDGTRLSIL.

J is TRBJ1-1 and V is TRBV7-9, with D hard to call. Germline CDR1 SEHNR, CDR2 FQNEAQ (reference sequence). The CDR3 covers 12 residues. The V end was cut by 5 bases, the J end by 6 bases, with 10 bases between. In DNA form, the CDR3 reads TGTGCCAGCAGCCCGGGGATCGCTGAAGCTTTCTTT. Protein: CASSPGIAEAFF.

The chain links TRBV20-1 to TRBJ1-2; D might be TRBD1 (5 bases). This CDR3 is 14 amino acids long. Germline-derived CDR1 and CDR2 are DFQATT and SNEGSKA (reference sequence). V was clipped by 3 bases and J by 2 bases, with 13 bases between them. DNA of the CDR3: TGCAGTGCTAGTCGGTCTGGGGGGAACTATGGCTACACCTTC. Encoded protein: CSASRSGGNYGYTF.

The chain combines TRBV2 with TRBJ2-2, with a possible D match to TRBD1 (6 bases). V lost 6 bases and J 2 bases, leaving 10 bases between the germline ends. CDR1 is SNHLY, CDR2 FYNNEI, per germline. The CDR3 spans 14 residues. This chain's CDR3 is CASRRTDNTGELFF. The CDR3 region has the DNA TGTGCCAGCAGACGGACAGATAACACCGGGGAGCTGTTTTTT.

The chain recombines TRBV9 with TRBJ1-6; D may be TRBD1 (6 bases). With 0 bases removed from V and 8 bases from J, the gap between germline ends came to 12 bases. CDR3 length: 15 residues. The germline gives CDR1 SGDLS, CDR2 YYNGEE. CDR3 nucleotides: TGTGCCAGCAGCGTAGTCGGGACATATGATTCACCCCTCCACTTT. It encodes CASSVVGTYDSPLHF.

This chain uses TRBV12-3 or TRBV12-4 with TRBJ1-2; 8 positions agree with TRBD1. The CDR3 totals 13 residues. With 0 bases clipped from V and 8 bases from J, the junction kept 2 bases outside the gene matches. In DNA form, the CDR3 reads TGTGCCAGCAGTTTAGCGGACAGGGAGGGCTACACCTTC. It encodes CASSLADREGYTF.

The rearrangement uses TRBV19 and TRBJ2-7, with 9 bases that match TRBD2. The CDR3 runs 14 residues. Germline lookup yields CDR1 LNHDA and CDR2 SQIVND (reference sequence). The ends lost 7 bases at V and 6 bases at J; junction bases unmatched: 10. The CDR3 region has the DNA TGTGCCAGTACCCTGGGGACTAGCCCATCCGAGCAGTACTTC. It yields the protein CASTLGTSPSEQYF.

J is TRBJ1-5 and V is TRBV6-2 or TRBV6-3; D ambiguous. Looked up from germline, CDR1 is MNHEY and CDR2 is SVGEGT. The CDR3 is made up of 16 amino acids. V dropped 1 base and J dropped 2 bases, with 12 bases sitting between them. The CDR3 coding sequence is TGTGCCAGCAGTTACTTGCAGGCCCCTGGCAATCAGCCCCAGCATTTT. Translation gives CASSYLQAPGNQPQHF.

The V call is TRBV6-2 or TRBV6-3, the J call TRBJ2-5; 8 nucleotides agree with TRBD2. From germline, CDR1 is MNHEY and CDR2 SVGEGT. This CDR3 comprises 14 residues. V gave up 0 bases and J gave up 4 bases; unmatched junction bases: 1. The DNA for the CDR3 is TGTGCCAGCAGTTACTCTCTAGCGGGAGAGACCCAGTACTTC. Residues: CASSYSLAGETQYF.

This clone showed up just once. V usage is TRBV10-2 and J usage is TRBJ2-7; 9 bases are shared with TRBD2. CDR1 and CDR2 from the germline V gene are WSHSY and SAAADI. V lost 8 bases, J lost 5 bases, and 10 bases stayed unmatched. CDR3 length: 14 residues. DNA of the CDR3: TGCGCCAGCGTCGGTAGCGGGAGTTCGGACGAGCAGTACTTC. Its translation: CASVGSGSSDEQYF.

The J gene is TRBJ2-7, the V gene TRBV5-5, with a tentative D call TRBD2 (6 bases). There are 13 residues in the CDR3. CDR1 is SGHKS, CDR2 YYEKEE, per germline (reference sequence). The V end was cut by 2 bases, the J end by 6 bases, with 12 bases between. The DNA of the CDR3 is TGTGCCAGCAGCTTACCGACTAGGGTCGAGCAGTACTTC. Its translation: CASSLPTRVEQYF.

The sample holds one count of this clone. The chain joins TRBV27 to TRBJ2-2, with D uncertain. Trimming removed 5 bases at V and 2 bases at J, with 15 bases between. Germline CDR1 reads MNHEY; CDR2 reads SMNVEV (reference sequence). The CDR3 runs 16 residues. The CDR3, as DNA: TGTGCCAGCAGTCCCCAACGGCTAGTCAACACCGGGGAGCTGTTTTTT. The encoded protein is CASSPQRLVNTGELFF.

The chain is built from TRBV29-1 and TRBJ2-1, with TRBD2 identical over 9 bases. CDR1 is SQVTM and CDR2 is ANQGSEA in the germline V gene. The junction had 6 bases not matched to a gene; V was cut back by 7 bases and J by 2 bases. The CDR3 extends over 14 amino acids. CDR3 DNA: TGCAGCGGGATTAGCGGGAGTGCCTACAATGAGCAGTTCTTC. This translates into CSGISGSAYNEQFF.

This clone was observed a handful of times. The chain is built from TRBV7-9 and TRBJ2-7; D remains ambiguous. Looked up from germline, CDR1 is SEHNR and CDR2 is FQNEAQ (reference sequence). V was cut by 2 bases and J by 3 bases, with 5 bases left in between. The CDR3 consists of 12 residues. The CDR3 DNA is TGTGCCAGCAGCTTAATTCACTACGAGCAGTACTTC. Protein product: CASSLIHYEQYF.

The V gene is TRBV5-1, the J gene TRBJ1-2; a weak D match, TRBD1 (6 bases). V lost 0 bases and J 8 bases, leaving 11 bases between the germline ends. Germline V gene lookup returns CDR1 SGHRS and CDR2 YFSETQ. The CDR3 has 13 residues. The CDR3 nucleotides read TGCGCCAGCAGCTTGGAGCCAGGGGTAGGCTACACCTTC. This translates into CASSLEPGVGYTF.

V and J are TRBV25-1 and TRBJ1-1; possible D gene TRBD1, 5 bases. The V and J ends lost 4 bases and 5 bases respectively, with 8 bases between them. The CDR3 extends over 12 amino acids. Germline V CDR1 and CDR2: MGHDK, SYGVNS. The CDR3 DNA sequence: TGTGCCAGCAGTGTTCGGGGGACTGAAGCTTTCTTT. Translating it yields CASSVRGTEAFF. The variable domain in full, completed from reference TRBV25-1 and TRBJ1-1, reads EADIYQTPRYLVIGTGKKITLECSQTMGHDKMYWYQQDPGMELHLIHYSYGVNSTEKGDLSSESTVSRIRTEHFPLTLESARPSHTSQYLCASSVRGTEAFFGQGTRLTVV.